This T cell receptor beta chain was sequenced during a study of blood T cell repertoires in COVID-19. Study-wide context: T cells, B-cell-depleted T cells, or PBMCs provided the cDNA or gDNA that served as material.

Libraries were prepared by immunoSEQ multiplex PCR; TCRdb keeps only in-frame clonotypes and omits some of them. The data contain roughly 100,000 clones, approximately 78% of them singletons. The CDR3 is 15 amino acids. Germline CDR1 and CDR2: MNHEY and SVGAGI. Trimming took 6 bases from V and 4 from J; bases not matched to a gene: 8. Sequenced material: peripheral blood. This chain connects TRBV6-5 to TRBJ2-2, with 7 bases identical to TRBD2. This TCR came from a man aged 60 to 69 with active or convalescent COVID-19. The CDR3 spells CASRTTSPFTGELFF. The CDR3 region has the DNA TGTGCCAGCAGGACGACTAGCCCCTTCACCGGGGAGCTGTTTTTT.